The 2 T cell receptor beta chains presented below share a single source sample, sequenced in a study of monozygotic twins with inflammatory bowel disease. From the 5' RACE reads, TCRdb lists one entry per CDR3 protein and no DNA. The sample holds approximately 200,000 distinct CDR3 sequences. Sequencing was performed on blood. The receptor source for this set is a human donor with ulcerative colitis or Crohn's disease, or a healthy co-twin of an affected twin (not recorded which).

This chain joins TRBV29-1 and TRBJ2-2. CDR3 length: 11 residues. Germline loops: CDR1 SQVTM, CDR2 ANQGSEA. The CDR3: CSVDANGELFF.

V gene TRBV9 combines with J gene TRBJ2-3; TCRdb indicates TRBD1, and absent DNA this call remains unverified. Looked up from germline, CDR1 is SGDLS and CDR2 is YYNGEE. CDR3 length equals 18 residues. CDR3 sequence reads: CASSVAGGFSYSTDTQYF. The variable domain in full, completed from reference TRBV9 and TRBJ2-3, reads DSGVTQTPKHLITATGQRVTLRCSPRSGDLSVYWYQQSLDQGLQFLIQYYNGEERAKGNILERFSAQQFPDLHSELNLSSLELGDSALYFCASSVAGGFSYSTDTQYFGPGTRLTVL.